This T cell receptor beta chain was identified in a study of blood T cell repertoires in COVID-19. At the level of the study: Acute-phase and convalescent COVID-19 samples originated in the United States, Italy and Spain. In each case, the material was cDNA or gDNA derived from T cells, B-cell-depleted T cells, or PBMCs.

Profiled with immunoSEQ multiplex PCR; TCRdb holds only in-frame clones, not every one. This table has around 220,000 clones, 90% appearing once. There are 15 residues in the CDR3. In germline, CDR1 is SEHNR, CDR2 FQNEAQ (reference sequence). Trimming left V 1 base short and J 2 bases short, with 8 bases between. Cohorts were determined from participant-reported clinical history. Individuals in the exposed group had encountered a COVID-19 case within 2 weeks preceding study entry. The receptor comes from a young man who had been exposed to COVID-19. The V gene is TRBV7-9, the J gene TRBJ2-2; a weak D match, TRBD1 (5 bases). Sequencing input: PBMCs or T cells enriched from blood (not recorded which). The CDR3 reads CASSLGGANTGELFF. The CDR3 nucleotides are TGTGCCAGCAGCTTAGGTGGGGCAAACACCGGGGAGCTGTTTTTT.